The source of this T cell receptor beta chain is a study of blood T cell repertoires in COVID-19. Study-level information: Acute and convalescent COVID-19 samples came from the United States, Italy and Spain. T cells, B-cell-depleted T cells, or PBMCs provided the cDNA or gDNA that served as material.

In the source study's methods: Cell counts per sample came from amplifying reference gene primers. This table comes from immunoSEQ multiplex PCR, and its TCRdb copy is limited to in-frame clones, with some not included. Clone size and V and J calls were adopted from that table, with D and trimming inferred from the DNA. The table includes around 170,000 clones, more than 80% detected once. This clone was observed a single time. This CDR3 is 17 amino acids long. Germline lookup yields CDR1 SGDLS and CDR2 YYNGEE. V was shortened by 4 bases and J by 2 bases, with 18 bases between the two germline ends. The sequence derives from a man aged 55 to 70 with acute or convalescent COVID-19. The genes are TRBV9 and TRBJ2-2; tentative D call: TRBD2 (6 bases). Sample: peripheral blood. Here the CDR3 reads CASSRRGDGVNTGELFF. The CDR3 region has the DNA TGTGCCAGCAGCCGGAGGGGAGACGGTGTTAACACCGGGGAGCTGTTTTTT.